The clone carrying this T cell receptor beta chain was seen ten or more times. Its antigen is unknown. This specimen comes from a study of T cells in Graves' hyperthyroidism and ophthalmopathy. Overall study findings and caveats: Blood also contained most expanded thyroid clonotypes above 0.001.

Progressors' blood was drawn at hyperthyroidism diagnosis, before ophthalmopathy symptoms. The CDR3 has 16 amino acids. J was trimmed by 4 bases and V by 3 bases; bases with no gene match: 10. Germline values: CDR1 DFQATT, CDR2 SNEGSKA (reference sequence). TCR beta CDR3 regions were amplified from RNA. First-round RT-PCR with HTBI primers amplified the TCR CDR3 region. TCRdb redid the calling of the multiplex PCR reads with MiXCR, one entry per CDR3 protein. Of under 300,000 distinct CDR3 sequences in the sample, roughly 14% were seen once. V gene TRBV20-1 combines with J gene TRBJ2-3, with TRBD1 matching 10 bases. This sequence originates from a woman in her thirties with Graves' hyperthyroidism that later progressed to Graves' ophthalmopathy. Sample: blood. The CDR3 is CSASRTGGGFADTQYF. The CDR3 nucleotides are TGCAGTGCTAGTCGGACAGGGGGAGGATTTGCAGATACGCAGTATTTT.